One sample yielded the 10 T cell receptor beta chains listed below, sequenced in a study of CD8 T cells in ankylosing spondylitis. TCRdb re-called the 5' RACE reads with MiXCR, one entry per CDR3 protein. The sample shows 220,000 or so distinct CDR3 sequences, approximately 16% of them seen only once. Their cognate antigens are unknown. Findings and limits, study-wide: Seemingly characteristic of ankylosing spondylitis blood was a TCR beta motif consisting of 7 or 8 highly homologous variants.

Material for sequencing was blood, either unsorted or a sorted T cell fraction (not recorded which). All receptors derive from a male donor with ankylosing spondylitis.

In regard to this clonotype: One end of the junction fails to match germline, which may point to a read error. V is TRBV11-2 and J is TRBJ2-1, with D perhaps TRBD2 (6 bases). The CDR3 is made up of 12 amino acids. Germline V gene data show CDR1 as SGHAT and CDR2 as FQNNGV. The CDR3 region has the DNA TGTGCCAGCAGCTTAGGAGGCGGGAAACCCCTCTTC. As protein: CASSLGGGKPLF.

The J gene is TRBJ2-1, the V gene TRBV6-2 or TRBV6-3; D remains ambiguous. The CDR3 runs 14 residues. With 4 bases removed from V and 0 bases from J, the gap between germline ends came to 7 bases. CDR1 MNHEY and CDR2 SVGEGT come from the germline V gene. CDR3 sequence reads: CASSLHSSYNEQFF. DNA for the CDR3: TGTGCCAGCAGTTTACACAGCTCCTACAATGAGCAGTTCTTC.

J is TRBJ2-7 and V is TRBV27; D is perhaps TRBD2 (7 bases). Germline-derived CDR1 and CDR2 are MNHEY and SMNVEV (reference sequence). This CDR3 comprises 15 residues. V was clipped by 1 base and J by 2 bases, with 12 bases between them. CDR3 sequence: CASSLFGGGAYEQYF. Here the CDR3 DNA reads TGTGCCAGCAGTTTATTTGGAGGGGGGGCCTACGAGCAGTACTTC.

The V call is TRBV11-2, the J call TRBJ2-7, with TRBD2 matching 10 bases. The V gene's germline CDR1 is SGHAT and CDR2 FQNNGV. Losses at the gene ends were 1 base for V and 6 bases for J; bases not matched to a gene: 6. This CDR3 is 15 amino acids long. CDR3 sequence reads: CASSLVLAGVSEQYF. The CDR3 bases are TGTGCCAGCAGCTTAGTGCTAGCGGGAGTTTCCGAGCAGTACTTC. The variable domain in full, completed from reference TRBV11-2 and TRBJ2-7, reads EAGVAQSPRYKIIEKRQSVAFWCNPISGHATLYWYQQILGQGPKLLIQFQNNGVVDDSQLPKDRFSAERLKGVDSTLKIQPAKLEDSAVYLCASSLVLAGVSEQYFGPGTRLTVT.

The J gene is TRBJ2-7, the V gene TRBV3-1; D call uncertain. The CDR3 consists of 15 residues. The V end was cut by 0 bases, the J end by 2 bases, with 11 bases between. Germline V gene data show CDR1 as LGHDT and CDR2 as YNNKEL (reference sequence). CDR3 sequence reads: CASSQEALHPYEQYF. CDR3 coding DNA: TGTGCCAGCAGCCAAGAGGCCCTACATCCCTACGAGCAGTACTTC.

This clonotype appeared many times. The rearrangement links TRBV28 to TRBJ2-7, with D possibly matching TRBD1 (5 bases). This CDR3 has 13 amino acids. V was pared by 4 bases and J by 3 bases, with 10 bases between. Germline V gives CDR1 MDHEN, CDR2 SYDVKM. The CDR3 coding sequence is TGTGCCAGCAGTTATAGGACATACTACGAGCAGTACTTC. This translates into CASSYRTYYEQYF.

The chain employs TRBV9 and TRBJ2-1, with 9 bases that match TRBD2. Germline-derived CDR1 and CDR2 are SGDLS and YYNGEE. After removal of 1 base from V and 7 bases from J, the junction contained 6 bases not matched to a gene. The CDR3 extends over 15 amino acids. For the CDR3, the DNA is TGTGCCAGCAGCGTAAGTGGAAGCGGGGGGAATGAGCAGTTCTTC. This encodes CASSVSGSGGNEQFF.

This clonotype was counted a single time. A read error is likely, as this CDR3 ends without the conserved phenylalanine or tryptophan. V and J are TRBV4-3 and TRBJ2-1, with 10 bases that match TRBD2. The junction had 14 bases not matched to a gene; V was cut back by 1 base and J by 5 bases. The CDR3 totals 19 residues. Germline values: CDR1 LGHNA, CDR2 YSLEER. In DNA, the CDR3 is TGCGCCAGCAGCCAAGTTAGGGGTGAAGCGGGAGGGTTGAACAATGAGCAGTTCTTA. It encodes CASSQVRGEAGGLNNEQFL.

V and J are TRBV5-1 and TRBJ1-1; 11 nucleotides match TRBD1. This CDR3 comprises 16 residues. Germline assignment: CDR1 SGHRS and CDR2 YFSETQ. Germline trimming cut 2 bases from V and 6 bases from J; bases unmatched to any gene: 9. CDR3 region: CASSFRGQGAYPEAFF. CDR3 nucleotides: TGCGCCAGCAGCTTCCGTGGACAGGGGGCTTATCCTGAAGCTTTCTTT.

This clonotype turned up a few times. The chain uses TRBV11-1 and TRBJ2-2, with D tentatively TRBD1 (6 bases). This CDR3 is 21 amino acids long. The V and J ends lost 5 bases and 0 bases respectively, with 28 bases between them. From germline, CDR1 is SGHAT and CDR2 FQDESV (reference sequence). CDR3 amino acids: CASSHSPAAGQRGSNTGELFF. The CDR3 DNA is TGTGCCAGCAGCCATTCTCCGGCGGCTGGACAGAGGGGGTCGAACACCGGGGAGCTGTTTTTT.